These T cell receptor beta chains were read from a single sample in a study of CD8+ T cells in alopecia areata. Only in-frame clones appear in the TCRdb table, and some are missing; sequencing was by immunoSEQ multiplex PCR. Of 100,000 to 150,000 clones in the sample, about 51% were seen once. Material: NKG2D-low CD8+ T cells sorted from blood. All receptors derive from a human donor with alopecia areata. The CDR3 runs from the conserved cysteine through the conserved F or W. Fields, in order: clone size, D gene, V gene, J gene, CDR3 protein, CDR3 DNA. A D gene is named only where the DNA matches it firmly. Size is omitted from some rows. Given values are once, few, many or a class for expanded clones.

-,-,TRBV2,TRBJ2-3,CASQVGRTDTQYF,TGTGCCAGCCAAGTAGGTCGTACAGATACGCAGTATTTT
-,TRBD1,TRBV6-5,TRBJ2-7,CASSYSGTGSHEQYF,TGTGCCAGCAGTTACTCGGGGACAGGGAGCCACGAGCAGTACTTC
few,TRBD1,TRBV29-1,TRBJ2-7,CSVGPEGQGSSLSDEQYF,TGCAGCGTTGGCCCGGAGGGACAGGGTTCAAGCTTGAGTGACGAGCAGTACTTC
few,-,TRBV7-9,TRBJ1-2,CASRPRGVVDGYTF,TGTGCCAGCAGGCCCCGTGGGGTGGTGGATGGCTACACCTTC
-,-,TRBV28,TRBJ2-7,CATHRILGAQGQYF,TGTGCCACCCACCGGATTCTCGGGGCCCAAGGGCAGTACTTC
-,-,TRBV6-5,TRBJ1-1,CASSYGKGEMNTEAFF,TGTGCCAGCAGTTACGGGAAGGGGGAGATGAACACTGAAGCTTTCTTT
few,-,TRBV9,TRBJ2-1,CASSVGGGNEQFF,TGTGCCAGCAGCGTAGGAGGGGGCAATGAGCAGTTCTTC
-,-,TRBV25-1,TRBJ2-3,CASSAFEGDTQYF,TGTGCCAGCAGTGCCTTTGAGGGGGATACGCAGTATTTT
-,TRBD2,TRBV29-1,TRBJ2-2,CSVELTSGNTGELFF,TGCAGCGTTGAACTGACTAGCGGAAACACCGGGGAGCTGTTTTTT
-,TRBD2,TRBV2,TRBJ2-7,CASSASAGGMYEQYF,TGTGCCAGCAGCGCCTCAGCGGGGGGCATGTACGAGCAGTACTTC
-,-,TRBV30,TRBJ2-7,CAWSLGLTYEQYF,TGTGCCTGGAGTCTTGGTCTAACCTACGAGCAGTACTTC
few,TRBD1,TRBV14,TRBJ1-2,CASSQVGTGDYGYTF,TGTGCCAGCAGCCAAGTTGGGACAGGGGACTATGGCTACACCTTC
few,TRBD2,TRBV29-1,TRBJ2-7,CSVEVRQVSREGYEQYF,TGCAGCGTTGAAGTGCGTCAGGTCTCGCGGGAGGGTTACGAGCAGTACTTC
few,-,TRBV28,TRBJ2-4,CATRASENIQYF,TGTGCCACCAGGGCGTCCGAAAACATTCAGTACTTC
-,TRBD1,TRBV29-1,TRBJ2-2,CSGRQGGELFF,TGCAGCGGTAGACAGGGTGGGGAGCTGTTTTTT
-,TRBD2,TRBV6-6,TRBJ2-5,CASSETSGGQETQYF,TGTGCCAGCAGTGAGACTAGCGGGGGGCAAGAGACCCAGTACTTC
-,-,TRBV29-1,TRBJ2-3,CSVEGGWQGIPDTQYF,TGCAGCGTTGAAGGGGGCTGGCAGGGGATCCCAGATACGCAGTATTTT
-,-,TRBV2,TRBJ1-3,CASSVGNRDNTIYF,TGTGCCAGCAGTGTCGGGAATCGGGACAACACCATATATTTT
few,-,TRBV5-1,TRBJ2-1,CASSQESSYNEQFF,TGCGCCAGCAGTCAAGAGAGCTCCTACAATGAGCAGTTCTTC
few,TRBD2,TRBV29-1,TRBJ2-1,CSVLAGANNEQFF,TGCAGCGTTTTAGCGGGGGCGAACAATGAGCAGTTCTTC
-,-,TRBV27,TRBJ1-1,CASSLSGTEAFF,TGTGCCAGCAGTTTATCCGGCACTGAAGCTTTCTTT